The rows below give T cell receptor beta chains drawn from one sample of a study of patients and donors after allogeneic stem cell transplantation. MiXCR, applied by TCRdb to the RT-PCR reads, yields one record per CDR3 protein. The table includes some 960,000 distinct CDR3 sequences, roughly 17% detected once. Source material: blood, either unsorted or a sorted T cell fraction (not recorded which). The receptors were gathered from a human donor who was either an allogeneic HSCT recipient or a stem cell or donor lymphocyte infusion donor (not recorded which). It is not recorded whose cells these are; they may come from a transplant donor. The CDR3 runs from the conserved cysteine through the conserved F or W. D genes are given only for firm matches. Clone size is shown for a subset of rows, as once, few, many or a class of expanded clone.

DNA: TGTGCCAGCAGTGGGGACAGGGGGGTGAACACCATATATTTT
CDR3: CASSGDRGVNTIYF
V: TRBV6-1
J: TRBJ1-3
D: TRBD1
size: few

DNA: TGTGCCAGCAGCCTAGGGGAGCTTGTCGAGCAGTTCTTC
CDR3: CASSLGELVEQFF
V: TRBV11-2
J: TRBJ2-1
D: -
size: -

DNA: TGTGCCAGCAGTGTCGTCGGGGTTCACTCCTACAATGAGCAGTTCTTC
CDR3: CASSVVGVHSYNEQFF
V: TRBV2
J: TRBJ2-1
D: -
size: -

DNA: TGTGCCATCCTAGACCAAGACAGGGGAGCCACAGATACGCAGTATTTT
CDR3: CAILDQDRGATDTQYF
V: TRBV10-3
J: TRBJ2-3
D: TRBD1
size: many

DNA: TGTGCCAGCGGGGCCGGTCCGCGGCGCACTGAAGCTTTCTTT
CDR3: CASGAGPRRTEAFF
V: TRBV6-1
J: TRBJ1-1
D: -
size: -

DNA: TGTGCCAGCACAGGCCGTACAGGGCCAGGGGAGCTGTTTTTT
CDR3: CASTGRTGPGELFF
V: TRBV2
J: TRBJ2-2
D: -
size: -

DNA: TGCAGTGCTAGAGATGTGATGCAAGAGACCCAGTACTTC
CDR3: CSARDVMQETQYF
V: TRBV20-1
J: TRBJ2-5
D: -
size: few

DNA: TGTGTCGCAAAAGCGGGGGGTAATGAGCAGTTCTTC
CDR3: CVAKAGGNEQFF
V: TRBV7-9
J: TRBJ2-1
D: TRBD2
size: -

DNA: TGTGCTAGTGGACCCGCTCGGGCGGGGACTCTCTACGAGCAGTACTTC
CDR3: CASGPARAGTLYEQYF
V: TRBV12-5
J: TRBJ2-7
D: -
size: few

DNA: TGTGCCAGCAGCTCCGGGAGGGTCCGGGCTGAAGCTTTCTTT
CDR3: CASSSGRVRAEAFF
V: TRBV7-9
J: TRBJ1-1
D: -
size: -

DNA: TGTGCCATCAGTGTAGGCGGCGCGGTGTACAATGAGCAGTTCTTC
CDR3: CAISVGGAVYNEQFF
V: TRBV10-3
J: TRBJ2-1
D: -
size: -

DNA: TGTGCCAGCAGCTTCAGGACTAGCGGGAGGACTACGAACACCGGGGAGCTGTTTTTT
CDR3: CASSFRTSGRTTNTGELFF
V: TRBV11-1
J: TRBJ2-2
D: TRBD2
size: -

DNA: TGCGCCAGCAGCTCAACTCCCGGGACAGTGAACACTGAAGCTTTCTTT
CDR3: CASSSTPGTVNTEAFF
V: TRBV5-1
J: TRBJ1-1
D: TRBD1
size: few

DNA: TGTGCCAGCAGTTTACTGGGGGGGCGCGTAAATGAAGCTTTCTTT
CDR3: CASSLLGGRVNEAFF
V: TRBV12-3/TRBV12-4
J: TRBJ1-1
D: -
size: many

DNA: TGCGCCAGCAGCGGAGGAACCGGTTCTAATGAAAAACTGTTTTTT
CDR3: CASSGGTGSNEKLFF
V: TRBV5-1
J: TRBJ1-4
D: -
size: -

DNA: TGTGCCAGCAGCGAGAGCGGGAGACCCGATACGCAGTATTTT
CDR3: CASSESGRPDTQYF
V: TRBV9
J: TRBJ2-3
D: TRBD2
size: few

DNA: TGTGCCATCAGTGAAACAGGGGGAGAGCAGTACTTC
CDR3: CAISETGGEQYF
V: TRBV10-3
J: TRBJ2-7
D: TRBD1
size: -

DNA: TGTGCCAGCAGCCACGCAAGATTCATGAACACTGAAGCTTTCTTT
CDR3: CASSHARFMNTEAFF
V: TRBV7-9
J: TRBJ1-1
D: -
size: -

DNA: TGTGCCAGCAGTTACTGGGCGGGGGGGCAGAATGAGCAGTTCTTC
CDR3: CASSYWAGGQNEQFF
V: TRBV6-2/TRBV6-3
J: TRBJ2-1
D: TRBD2
size: few

DNA: TGTGCCAGCAGTTTGGGGTTCGGGGGCTACACCTTC
CDR3: CASSLGFGGYTF
V: TRBV12-3/TRBV12-4
J: TRBJ1-2
D: -
size: -

DNA: TGTGCCACCAGTCCGGGGCAAAGAAGCGAGCAGTACTTC
CDR3: CATSPGQRSEQYF
V: TRBV24-1
J: TRBJ2-7
D: -
size: few

DNA: TGTGCCATCAGGAGACTAGGACACGATGAGCAGTTCTTC
CDR3: CAIRRLGHDEQFF
V: TRBV10-3
J: TRBJ2-1
D: -
size: -

DNA: TGTGCCAGCAGCCAAGATCGGATGGGGACAGGGTTATACGAGCAGTACTTC
CDR3: CASSQDRMGTGLYEQYF
V: TRBV3-1
J: TRBJ2-7
D: TRBD1
size: -

DNA: TGTGCCAGCAGCGTAGGGAGACCCCAGGACGGTGACAATGAGCAGTTCTTC
CDR3: CASSVGRPQDGDNEQFF
V: TRBV9
J: TRBJ2-1
D: -
size: -

DNA: TGTGCCACCAGCAGAGCCGGGACTAGAGGCTCTGGGGCCAACGTCCTGACTTTC
CDR3: CATSRAGTRGSGANVLTF
V: TRBV15
J: TRBJ2-6
D: TRBD2
size: -

DNA: TGTGCCAGCAGTGCAACGGGGCCAAGCTCCTACAATGAGCAGTTCTTC
CDR3: CASSATGPSSYNEQFF
V: TRBV25-1
J: TRBJ2-1
D: -
size: -

DNA: TGTGCCAGCAGTTTAGAGGACAGGGGCTACGAGCAGTACTTC
CDR3: CASSLEDRGYEQYF
V: TRBV28
J: TRBJ2-7
D: TRBD1
size: -

DNA: TGCGCCAGCAGCTTGGGGGGGACGTCAGCGGCAGATACGCAGTATTTT
CDR3: CASSLGGTSAADTQYF
V: TRBV5-1
J: TRBJ2-3
D: -
size: -

DNA: TGTGCCAGCAGTTTATACGGGGGGGGAGGCAATGAGCAGTTCTTC
CDR3: CASSLYGGGGNEQFF
V: TRBV12-3/TRBV12-4
J: TRBJ2-1
D: TRBD2
size: -

DNA: TGTGCCAGCACCCCAATGGGACAGGGGGGTTCGGAGACCCAGTACTTC
CDR3: CASTPMGQGGSETQYF
V: TRBV7-9
J: TRBJ2-5
D: TRBD1
size: -

DNA: TGCAGCGTCTCAAGGGGGGGGTTCGAGCAGTACTTC
CDR3: CSVSRGGFEQYF
V: TRBV29-1
J: TRBJ2-7
D: -
size: few

DNA: TGCAGCGTAGCGCTAGACGGATACTATGGCTACACCTTC
CDR3: CSVALDGYYGYTF
V: TRBV29-1
J: TRBJ1-2
D: -
size: -

DNA: TGTGCCAGCAGCCAAGGCGAGGGGAATAGCTACGAGCAGTACTTC
CDR3: CASSQGEGNSYEQYF
V: TRBV3-1
J: TRBJ2-7
D: -
size: -

DNA: TGCAGCGGAAGACAGGCAGGTTCCTATGGCTACACCTTC
CDR3: CSGRQAGSYGYTF
V: TRBV29-1
J: TRBJ1-2
D: -
size: -

DNA: TGTGCCAGCAGCCCGAATGGGAAGAACACTGAAGCTTTCTTT
CDR3: CASSPNGKNTEAFF
V: TRBV12-3/TRBV12-4
J: TRBJ1-1
D: -
size: -

DNA: TGTGCCACCAGCAGAGATGGTATAAACACTGAAGCTTTCTTT
CDR3: CATSRDGINTEAFF
V: TRBV15
J: TRBJ1-1
D: -
size: -

DNA: TGTGCCAGCAGTTTACATAGGGGGGCCGAGACCCAGTACTTC
CDR3: CASSLHRGAETQYF
V: TRBV12-3/TRBV12-4
J: TRBJ2-5
D: -
size: -

DNA: TGTGCCAGCAGCCAAGAGGCAGACAGGACAAACTATGGCTACACCTTC
CDR3: CASSQEADRTNYGYTF
V: TRBV4-2
J: TRBJ1-2
D: -
size: few

DNA: TGTGCCAGCAGCAACCCCCTGGGCGGGAGAAACGAGCAGTACTTC
CDR3: CASSNPLGGRNEQYF
V: TRBV7-6
J: TRBJ2-7
D: TRBD2
size: -

DNA: TGTGCCAGCAGCTTAGCGGGGTGGGGGCTACACCCGGGCACTGAAGCTTTCTTT
CDR3: CASSLAGWGLHPGTEAFF
V: TRBV11-1
J: TRBJ1-1
D: -
size: -

DNA: TGTGCCAGCAGTGAATTATCGGGGAGCAATCAGCCCCAGCATTTT
CDR3: CASSELSGSNQPQHF
V: TRBV6-1
J: TRBJ1-5
D: -
size: -

DNA: TGTGCCAGCAACCCGGGACAGGGACACTACGAGCAGTACTTC
CDR3: CASNPGQGHYEQYF
V: TRBV2
J: TRBJ2-7
D: TRBD1
size: -

DNA: TGCGCCAGCACCCTCGACGGGGCGTACGGCTACACCTTC
CDR3: CASTLDGAYGYTF
V: TRBV5-1
J: TRBJ1-2
D: -
size: -

DNA: TGTGCCAGCAGCTTAGATCGGTCTTCCACCGGGGAGCTGTTTTTT
CDR3: CASSLDRSSTGELFF
V: TRBV11-2
J: TRBJ2-2
D: -
size: -

DNA: TGTGCCACCAGCAGGGGACTAGCGTCTTACGAGCAGTACTTC
CDR3: CATSRGLASYEQYF
V: TRBV15
J: TRBJ2-7
D: TRBD2
size: -

DNA: TGCAGCGTTGAAGATAGGTCGACGCTAGGGACTGAAGCTTTCTTT
CDR3: CSVEDRSTLGTEAFF
V: TRBV29-1
J: TRBJ1-1
D: -
size: few

DNA: TGTGCCAGCAGCCCCAGGGCTCTCTTT
CDR3: CASSPRALF
V: TRBV13
J: TRBJ1-1
D: -
size: -

DNA: TGCAGTGCAAGGGGACAGGGGGAGAATCAGCCCCAGCATTTT
CDR3: CSARGQGENQPQHF
V: TRBV20-1
J: TRBJ1-5
D: TRBD1
size: -